One T cell receptor (beta chain) is described in this entry. The assay was immunoSEQ multiplex PCR, and TCRdb's table has in-frame clones only and misses some. The sample carries about 110,000 clones, 81% recorded once. This sample was included in a study of blood T cell repertoires in COVID-19. Study information: Material from acute and convalescent COVID-19 was sourced from the United States, Italy and Spain.

The germline V and J ends were trimmed by 3 bases and 5 bases, with 13 bases remaining between them. Germline CDR1 is LNHDA and CDR2 is SQIVND (reference sequence). CDR3 size: 14 residues. This sequence was found in a man between 45 and 60 years old with acute or convalescent COVID-19. The chain uses TRBV19 and TRBJ1-1; maybe TRBD1 (5 bases). The specimen sequenced was peripheral blood. The CDR3 nucleotides read TGTGCCAGTAGTATCCCAGGGATAGGGACTGAAGCTTTCTTT. This sequence encodes CASSIPGIGTEAFF.